The T cell receptor beta chain under discussion was sequenced for a study of cytomegalovirus exposure and HLA in healthy donors. Points from the study as a whole: Later analysis found that TCR beta chains associated with HLA were more clonally expanded than other, equally common chains.

60 Vbeta and 13 Jbeta primers were used in PCR. Assay used: immunoSEQ multiplex PCR; TCRdb lists only in-frame clones, some missing. This repertoire shows some 120,000 clones, about 83% found once; its top ten account for less than 3.5%. The germline CDR1 and CDR2 sequences are SGHRS and YFSETQ. V gave up 0 bases and J gave up 0 bases, with 11 bases separating them. The CDR3 contains 16 residues. About this clone itself: The antigen is unknown.

This sequence joins TRBV5-1 and TRBJ2-3, with D uncertain. This sequence originates from a female donor in good health and CMV-seronegative. The source material was PBMCs. CDR3 residues: CASSLDTHPSTDTQYF. The CDR3 DNA reads as TGCGCCAGCAGCTTGGACACCCACCCTAGCACAGATACGCAGTATTTT. Full variable domain (outside the CDR3, taken from reference TRBV5-1 and TRBJ2-3): KAGVTQTPRYLIKTRGQQVTLSCSPISGHRSVSWYQQTPGQGLQFLFEYFSETQRNKGNFPGRFSGRQFSNSRSEMNVSTLELGDSALYLCASSLDTHPSTDTQYFGPGTRLTVL.